The 2 T cell receptor beta chains reported below all come from one sample, sequenced in a study of blood T cell repertoires in COVID-19. The data were produced by immunoSEQ multiplex PCR, yet TCRdb's version contains in-frame clones alone and is incomplete. The table lists approximately 150,000 clones, 75% to 85% of them singletons. The sequenced material came from peripheral blood. These receptors were collected from a woman between 45 and 65 years old in a cohort sampled during active or convalescent COVID-19.

The chain carries TRBV12-3 or TRBV12-4 and TRBJ1-6; 8 bases are shared with TRBD1. After removal of 6 bases from V and 9 bases from J, the junction contained 4 bases not matched to a gene. The CDR3 consists of 13 residues. CDR3 residues: CASSRTGGSPLHF. The CDR3 DNA reads as TGTGCCAGCAGCCGCACAGGGGGTTCACCCCTCCACTTT.

The CDR3 is CASSKGLQEYYEQYF. The CDR3 bases are TGTGCCAGCAGCAAAGGACTCCAGGAATACTACGAGCAGTACTTC. The chain couples TRBV5-8 to TRBJ2-7; perhaps TRBD2 as D (5 bases). This CDR3 has 15 amino acids. Germline loops: CDR1 SGHTS, CDR2 YDEGEE. V shed 4 bases and J shed 3 bases, with 17 bases lying between them.